These T cell receptor beta chains were read from a single sample in a study of blood T cells in healthy people across ages. Each CDR3 protein gets one entry after TCRdb re-called the 5' RACE reads with MiXCR. The sample lists about 630,000 distinct CDR3 sequences; roughly 21% were seen once. Sequencing was done on a sample of blood. The receptors derive from a man aged 65 to 85 in good health. The CDR3 runs from the conserved cysteine through the conserved F or W. Each record gives: clone size, V gene, CDR3 protein. Some rows mark clone size as missing; the rest say once, few, many or name a class of expanded clone.

clone_size: few
v_call: TRBV6-5
cdr3_aa: CASSLANSQYF

clone_size: few
v_call: TRBV4-3
cdr3_aa: CASSQEGGHQETQYF

clone_size: -
v_call: TRBV7-8
cdr3_aa: CASSLMASGRARYNEQFF

clone_size: -
v_call: TRBV9
cdr3_aa: CASSPRASGSWETQYF

clone_size: few
v_call: TRBV12-3/TRBV12-4
cdr3_aa: CASSFYGAGNTGELFF

clone_size: -
v_call: TRBV2
cdr3_aa: CASSRSGRNPYEQYF

clone_size: -
v_call: TRBV12-3/TRBV12-4
cdr3_aa: CASSPPSGRQQYF

clone_size: few
v_call: TRBV7-9
cdr3_aa: CASSLDPGGNEQYF

clone_size: few
v_call: TRBV29-1
cdr3_aa: CSVTPGTRYNEQFF

clone_size: few
v_call: TRBV3-1
cdr3_aa: CASSQDREFSYEQYF

clone_size: -
v_call: TRBV28
cdr3_aa: CASSSFRAQEIQYF